This T cell receptor (beta chain) was recovered during a study of T cell responses to AZD1222 COVID-19 vaccine. The V gene end was trimmed by 1 base and the J gene end by 1 base; junction bases not matched to a gene: 5. CDR3 length equals 16 residues. CDR1 is MGHDK, CDR2 SYGVNS, per germline. TCRdb's copy holds only in-frame clones and misses some; the assay was immunoSEQ multiplex PCR. In the table there are about 74,000 clones, about 91% of which are singletons. This TCR was recovered from an adult who received the AZD1222 COVID-19 vaccine. The rearrangement links TRBV25-1 to TRBJ2-7, with 9 bases aligning to TRBD1. This material consisted of peripheral blood, taken 28 days after the second AZD1222 dose. The CDR3 loop is CASSELGQGRSYEQYF. CDR3 DNA sequence: TGTGCCAGCAGTGAATTGGGACAGGGAAGGTCCTACGAGCAGTACTTC.